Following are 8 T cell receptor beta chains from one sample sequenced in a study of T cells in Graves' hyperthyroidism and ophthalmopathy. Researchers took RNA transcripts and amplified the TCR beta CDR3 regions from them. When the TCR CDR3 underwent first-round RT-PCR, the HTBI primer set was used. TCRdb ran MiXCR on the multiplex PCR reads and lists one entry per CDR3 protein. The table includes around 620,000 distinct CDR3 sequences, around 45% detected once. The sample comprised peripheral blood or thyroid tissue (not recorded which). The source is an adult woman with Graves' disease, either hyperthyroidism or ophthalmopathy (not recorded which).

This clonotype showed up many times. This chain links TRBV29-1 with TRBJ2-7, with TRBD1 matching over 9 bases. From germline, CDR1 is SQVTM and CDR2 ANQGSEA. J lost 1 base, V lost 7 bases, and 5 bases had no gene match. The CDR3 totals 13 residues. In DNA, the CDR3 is TGCAGCGCTCGGGACAGGGAATCCTACGAGCAGTACTTC. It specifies CSARDRESYEQYF.

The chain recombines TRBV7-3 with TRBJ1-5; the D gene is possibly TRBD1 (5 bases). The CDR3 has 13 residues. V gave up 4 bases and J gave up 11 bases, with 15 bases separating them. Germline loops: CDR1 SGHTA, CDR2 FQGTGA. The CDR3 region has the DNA TGTGCCAGCAGCTCGGGACCTAGGGAGACCCAGCATTTT. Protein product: CASSSGPRETQHF.

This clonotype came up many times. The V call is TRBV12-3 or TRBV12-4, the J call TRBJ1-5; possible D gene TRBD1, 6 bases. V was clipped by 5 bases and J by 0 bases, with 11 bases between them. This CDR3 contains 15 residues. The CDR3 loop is CASSPGEFSNQPQHF. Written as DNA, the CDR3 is TGTGCCAGCAGTCCAGGGGAATTTAGCAATCAGCCCCAGCATTTT.

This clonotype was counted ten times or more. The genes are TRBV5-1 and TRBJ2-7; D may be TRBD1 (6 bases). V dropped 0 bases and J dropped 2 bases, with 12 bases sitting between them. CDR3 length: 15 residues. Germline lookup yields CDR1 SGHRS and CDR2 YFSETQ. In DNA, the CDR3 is TGCGCCAGCAGCTTGGAGCCAGGGGCCGCCTACGAGCAGTACTTC. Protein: CASSLEPGAAYEQYF.

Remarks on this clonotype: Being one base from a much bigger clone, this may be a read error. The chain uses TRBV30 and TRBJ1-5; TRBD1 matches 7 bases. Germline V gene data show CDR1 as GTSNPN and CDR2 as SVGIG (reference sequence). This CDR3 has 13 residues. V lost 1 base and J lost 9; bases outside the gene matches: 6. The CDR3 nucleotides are TGTGCCTGGAGTGCCCAGGGGGATCGGCCCCAGCATTTT. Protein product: CAWSAQGDRPQHF.

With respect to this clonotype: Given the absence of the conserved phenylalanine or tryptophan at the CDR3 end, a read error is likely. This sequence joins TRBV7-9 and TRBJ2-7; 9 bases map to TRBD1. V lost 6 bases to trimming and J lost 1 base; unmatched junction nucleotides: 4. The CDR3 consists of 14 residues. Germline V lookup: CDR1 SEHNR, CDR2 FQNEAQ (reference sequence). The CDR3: CASRGQGRSYEQYL. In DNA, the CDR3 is TGTGCCAGCAGGGGACAGGGAAGGTCCTACGAGCAGTACCTC.

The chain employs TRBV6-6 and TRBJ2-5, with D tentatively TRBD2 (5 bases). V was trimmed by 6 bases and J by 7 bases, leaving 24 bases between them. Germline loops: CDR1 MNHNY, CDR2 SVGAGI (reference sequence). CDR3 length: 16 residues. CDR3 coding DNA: TGTGCCAGCAGCCAAGATAGGTTGGCGGGCTCAGGGACCCAGTACTTC. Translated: CASSQDRLAGSGTQYF.

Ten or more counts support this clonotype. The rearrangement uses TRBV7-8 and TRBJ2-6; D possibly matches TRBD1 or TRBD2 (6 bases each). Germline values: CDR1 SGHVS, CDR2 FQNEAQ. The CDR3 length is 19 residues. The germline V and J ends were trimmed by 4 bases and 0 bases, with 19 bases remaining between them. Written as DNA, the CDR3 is TGTGCCAGCAGCTACCCGGGGGCGAGACAACACTCTGGGGCCAACGTCCTGACTTTC. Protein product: CASSYPGARQHSGANVLTF.